Detailed here is one TCR beta chain. Its antigen is as yet unknown. This record belongs to a study of T cell responses to AZD1222 COVID-19 vaccine. In the study overall: Pooled in the analysis were second doses at about 4 or about 12 weeks.

Germline-derived CDR1 and CDR2 are SGHRS and YFSETQ. V dropped 0 bases and J dropped 9 bases, with 13 bases sitting between them. The CDR3 totals 15 residues. TCRdb keeps only in-frame clones here, not all; method: immunoSEQ multiplex PCR. The sample shows about 190,000 clones, 85% to 95% of them seen only once. Study results and limitations: Donors skewed white British and female; clonal diversity was possibly underestimated. The number of AZD1222 recipients seropositive at baseline was only 6 or 7. An increase in Spike-specific TCR breadth and depth was observed after two AZD1222 doses.

The V gene is TRBV5-1, the J gene TRBJ1-6; D may be TRBD1 (5 bases). The receptor was isolated from an adult in good health. The sequences come from peripheral blood, collected on day 0 of AZD1222 vaccination. This chain's CDR3 is CASSLAGDRSSPLHF. The CDR3 DNA reads as TGCGCCAGCAGCTTGGCGGGGGATCGGAGTTCACCCCTCCACTTT.